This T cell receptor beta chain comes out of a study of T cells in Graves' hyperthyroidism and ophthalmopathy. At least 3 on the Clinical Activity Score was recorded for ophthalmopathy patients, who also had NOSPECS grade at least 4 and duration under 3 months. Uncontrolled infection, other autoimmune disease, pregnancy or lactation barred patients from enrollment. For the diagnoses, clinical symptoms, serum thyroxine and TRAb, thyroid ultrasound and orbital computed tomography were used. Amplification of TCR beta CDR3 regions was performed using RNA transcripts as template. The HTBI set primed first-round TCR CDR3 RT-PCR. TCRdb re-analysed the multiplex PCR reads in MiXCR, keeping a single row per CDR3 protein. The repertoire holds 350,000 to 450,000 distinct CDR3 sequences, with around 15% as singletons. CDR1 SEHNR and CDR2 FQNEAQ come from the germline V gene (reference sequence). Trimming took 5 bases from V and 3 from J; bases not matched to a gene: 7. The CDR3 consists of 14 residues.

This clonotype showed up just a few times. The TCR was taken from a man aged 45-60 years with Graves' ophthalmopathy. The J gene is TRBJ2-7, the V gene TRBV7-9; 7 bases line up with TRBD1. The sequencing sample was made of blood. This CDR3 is CASSQNTGDYEQYF. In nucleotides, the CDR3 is TGTGCCAGCAGCCAAAACACAGGGGACTACGAGCAGTACTTC.